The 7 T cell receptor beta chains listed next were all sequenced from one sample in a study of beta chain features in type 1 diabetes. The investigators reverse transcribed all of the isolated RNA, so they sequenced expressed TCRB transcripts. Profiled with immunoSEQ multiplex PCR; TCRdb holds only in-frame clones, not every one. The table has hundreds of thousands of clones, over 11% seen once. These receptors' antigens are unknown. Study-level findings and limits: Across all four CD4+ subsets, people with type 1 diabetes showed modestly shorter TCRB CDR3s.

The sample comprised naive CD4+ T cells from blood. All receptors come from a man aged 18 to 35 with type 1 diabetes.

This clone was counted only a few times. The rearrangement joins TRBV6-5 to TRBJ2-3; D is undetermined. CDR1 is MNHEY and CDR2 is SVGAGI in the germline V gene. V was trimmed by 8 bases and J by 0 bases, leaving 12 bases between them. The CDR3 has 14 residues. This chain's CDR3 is CASSTGSSTDTQYF. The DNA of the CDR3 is TGTGCCAGCTCGACGGGTTCTAGCACAGATACGCAGTATTTT.

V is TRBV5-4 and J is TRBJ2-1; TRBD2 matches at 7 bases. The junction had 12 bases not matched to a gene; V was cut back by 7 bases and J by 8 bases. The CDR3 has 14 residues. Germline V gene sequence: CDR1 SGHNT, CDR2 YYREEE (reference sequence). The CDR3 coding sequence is TGTGCCAGCGGCGACGGGGGGTCCGTAGATGAGCAGTTCTTC. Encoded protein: CASGDGGSVDEQFF.

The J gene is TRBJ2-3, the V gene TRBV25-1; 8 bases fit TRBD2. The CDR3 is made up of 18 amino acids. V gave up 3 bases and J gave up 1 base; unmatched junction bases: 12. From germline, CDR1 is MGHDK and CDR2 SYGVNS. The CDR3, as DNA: TGTGCCAGCAGTGACGCCCGGGGAGCGGGAGTGGGCACAGATACGCAGTATTTT. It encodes CASSDARGAGVGTDTQYF.

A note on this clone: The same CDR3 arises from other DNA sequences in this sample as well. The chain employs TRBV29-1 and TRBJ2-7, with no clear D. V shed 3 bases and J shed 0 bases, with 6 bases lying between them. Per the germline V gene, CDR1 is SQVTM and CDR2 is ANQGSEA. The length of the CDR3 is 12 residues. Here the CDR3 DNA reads TGCAGCGTTGAGGGATCCTCCTACGAGCAGTACTTC. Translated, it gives CSVEGSSYEQYF.

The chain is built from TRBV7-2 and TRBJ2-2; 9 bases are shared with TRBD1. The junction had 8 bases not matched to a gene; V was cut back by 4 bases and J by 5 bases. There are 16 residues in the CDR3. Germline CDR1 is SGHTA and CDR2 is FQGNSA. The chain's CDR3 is CASSSGTGGWTGELFF. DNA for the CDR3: TGTGCCAGCAGCTCAGGCACAGGGGGCTGGACCGGGGAGCTGTTTTTT.

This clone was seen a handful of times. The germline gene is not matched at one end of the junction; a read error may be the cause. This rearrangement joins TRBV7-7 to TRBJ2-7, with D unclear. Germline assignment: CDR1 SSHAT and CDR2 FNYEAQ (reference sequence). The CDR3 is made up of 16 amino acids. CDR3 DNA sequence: TGTGCTAGCAGCTTAAATCCGACGGCCCCAATGGGTGAGCAGTACTTC. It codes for CASSLNPTAPMGEQYF.

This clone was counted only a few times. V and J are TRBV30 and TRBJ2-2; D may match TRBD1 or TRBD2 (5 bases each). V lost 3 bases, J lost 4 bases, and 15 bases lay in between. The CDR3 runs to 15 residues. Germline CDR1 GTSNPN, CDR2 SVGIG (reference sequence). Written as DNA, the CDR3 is TGTGCCTGGAGCTGGGGGAGTTCTCGCACCGGGGAGCTGTTTTTT. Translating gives CAWSWGSSRTGELFF.